This TCR beta chain was identified in a study of cytomegalovirus exposure and HLA in healthy donors. The PCR ran on 60 Vbeta and 13 Jbeta primers. Original data processing: About 83 million unique TCR beta chains, about 12 million shared, were counted in a later analysis. Clones were read by immunoSEQ multiplex PCR, and TCRdb kept only the in-frame ones, dropping some. The V and J calls and clone size come from that table; D and trimming were worked out from the DNA. Of just over 80,000 clones listed, 60% to 85% were seen once; the top ten hold approximately 6%. Overall study findings and caveats: Productive rates of about 90% or about 30% were seen for most TCR beta V segments in an earlier analysis. Analyses of presence/absence relied on an assumption of roughly uniform sequencing depth across donors.

As for this clone: No antigen is known for it.

Trimming took off 5 bases at V and 3 bases at J, with 11 bases between the two ends. CDR1 and CDR2 (germline): LNHNV, YYDKDF (reference sequence). The CDR3 is 14 residues long. Sequencing input: PBMCs. This chain links TRBV15 with TRBJ1-5; D unclear. The clonotype comes from a man in his late teens or twenties in good health and CMV-seropositive. The CDR3 protein is CATSPLTPNQPQHF. CDR3 nucleotides: TGTGCCACCAGCCCCTTGACACCCAATCAGCCCCAGCATTTT. Full variable domain (rest looked up from reference TRBV15 and TRBJ1-5): DAMVIQNPRYQVTQFGKPVTLSCSQTLNHNVMYWYQQKSSQAPKLLFHYYDKDFNNEADTPDNFQSRRPNTSFCFLDIRSPGLGDTAMYLCATSPLTPNQPQHFGDGTRLSIL.